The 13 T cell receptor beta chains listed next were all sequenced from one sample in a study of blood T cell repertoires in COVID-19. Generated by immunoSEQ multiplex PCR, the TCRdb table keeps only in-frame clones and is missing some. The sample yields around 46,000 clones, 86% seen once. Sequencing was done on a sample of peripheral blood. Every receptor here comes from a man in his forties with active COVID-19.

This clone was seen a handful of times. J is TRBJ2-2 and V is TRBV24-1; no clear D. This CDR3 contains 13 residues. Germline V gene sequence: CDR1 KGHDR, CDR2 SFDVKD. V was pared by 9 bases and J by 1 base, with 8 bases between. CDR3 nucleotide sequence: TGTGCCACCGGGCCAGTGAACACCGGGGAGCTGTTTTTT. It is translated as CATGPVNTGELFF.

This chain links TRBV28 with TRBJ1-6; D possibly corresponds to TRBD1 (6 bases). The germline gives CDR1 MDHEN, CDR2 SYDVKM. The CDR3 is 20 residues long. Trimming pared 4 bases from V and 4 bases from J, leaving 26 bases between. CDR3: CASSSIGTGSRVLYNSPLHF. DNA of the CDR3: TGTGCCAGCAGTTCCATAGGCACAGGGAGTAGGGTCCTGTATAATTCACCCCTCCACTTT.

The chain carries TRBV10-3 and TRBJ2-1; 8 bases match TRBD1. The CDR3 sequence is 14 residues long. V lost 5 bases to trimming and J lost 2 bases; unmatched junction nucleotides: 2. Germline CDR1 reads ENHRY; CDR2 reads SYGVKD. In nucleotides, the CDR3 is TGTGCCATCAGTAGACAGGGGACCTACAATGAGCAGTTCTTC. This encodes CAISRQGTYNEQFF.

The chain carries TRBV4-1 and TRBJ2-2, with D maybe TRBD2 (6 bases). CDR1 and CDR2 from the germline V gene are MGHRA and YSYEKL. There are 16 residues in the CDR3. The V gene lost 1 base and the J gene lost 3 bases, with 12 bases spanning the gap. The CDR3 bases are TGCGCCAGCAGCCAAGGGGCTTGGGGGGACACCGGGGAGCTGTTTTTT. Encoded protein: CASSQGAWGDTGELFF.

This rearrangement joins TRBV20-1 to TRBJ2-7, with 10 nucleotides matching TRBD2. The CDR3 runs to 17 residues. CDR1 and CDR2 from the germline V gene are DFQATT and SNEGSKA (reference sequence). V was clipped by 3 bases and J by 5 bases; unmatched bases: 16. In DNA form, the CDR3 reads TGCAGTGCTAGTGATCCTAGGTCTAGCGGGAGTTCCGACGAGCAGTACTTC. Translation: CSASDPRSSGSSDEQYF.

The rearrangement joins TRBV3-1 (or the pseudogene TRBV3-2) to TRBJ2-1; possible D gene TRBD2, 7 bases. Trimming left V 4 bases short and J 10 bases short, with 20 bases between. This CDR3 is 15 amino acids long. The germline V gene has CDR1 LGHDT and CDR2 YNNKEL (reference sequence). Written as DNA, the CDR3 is TGTGCCAGCAGCCCGAGGGGGAGGGGGAATTGGGAGCAGTTCTTC. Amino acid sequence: CASSPRGRGNWEQFF.

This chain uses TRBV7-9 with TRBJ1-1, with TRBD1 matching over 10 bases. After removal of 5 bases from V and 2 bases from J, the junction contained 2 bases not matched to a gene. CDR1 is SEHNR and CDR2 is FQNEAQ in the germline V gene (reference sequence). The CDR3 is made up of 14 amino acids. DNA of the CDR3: TGTGCCAGCAGCAGGGACAGGGGAAACACTGAAGCTTTCTTT. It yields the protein CASSRDRGNTEAFF.

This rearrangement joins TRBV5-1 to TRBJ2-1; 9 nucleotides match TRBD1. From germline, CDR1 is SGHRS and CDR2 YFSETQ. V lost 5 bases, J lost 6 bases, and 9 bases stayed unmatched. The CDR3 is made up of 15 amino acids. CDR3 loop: CASRPGQGSPNEQFF. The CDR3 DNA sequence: TGCGCCAGCAGGCCGGGACAGGGATCGCCCAATGAGCAGTTCTTC. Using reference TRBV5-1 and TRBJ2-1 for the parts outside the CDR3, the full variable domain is KAGVTQTPRYLIKTRGQQVTLSCSPISGHRSVSWYQQTPGQGLQFLFEYFSETQRNKGNFPGRFSGRQFSNSRSEMNVSTLELGDSALYLCASRPGQGSPNEQFFGPGTRLTVL.

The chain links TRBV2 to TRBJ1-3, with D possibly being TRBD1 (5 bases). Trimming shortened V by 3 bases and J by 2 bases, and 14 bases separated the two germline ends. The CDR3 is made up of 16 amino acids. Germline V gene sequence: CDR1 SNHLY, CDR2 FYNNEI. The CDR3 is CASSEGQDQPGNTIYF. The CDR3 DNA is TGTGCCAGCAGTGAGGGGCAAGATCAGCCTGGAAACACCATATATTTT.

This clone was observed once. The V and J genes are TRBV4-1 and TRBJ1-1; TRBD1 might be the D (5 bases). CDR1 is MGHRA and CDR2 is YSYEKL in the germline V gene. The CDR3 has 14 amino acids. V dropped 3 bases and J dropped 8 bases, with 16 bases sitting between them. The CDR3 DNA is TGCGCCAGCAGCCAGCGGGGGGTAGGCTCCGAAGCTTTCTTT. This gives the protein CASSQRGVGSEAFF.

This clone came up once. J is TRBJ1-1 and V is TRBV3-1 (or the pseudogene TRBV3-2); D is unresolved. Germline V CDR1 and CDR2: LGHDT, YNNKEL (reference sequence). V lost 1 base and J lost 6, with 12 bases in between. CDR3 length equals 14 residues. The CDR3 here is CASSQVLGGAEAFF. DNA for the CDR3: TGTGCCAGCAGCCAAGTCCTTGGCGGAGCTGAAGCTTTCTTT.

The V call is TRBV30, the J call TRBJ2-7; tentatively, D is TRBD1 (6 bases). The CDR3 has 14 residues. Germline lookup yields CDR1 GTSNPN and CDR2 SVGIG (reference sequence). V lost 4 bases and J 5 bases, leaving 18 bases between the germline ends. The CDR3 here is CAWKGAGARDEQYF. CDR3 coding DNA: TGTGCCTGGAAGGGAGCAGGGGCTAGAGACGAGCAGTACTTC.

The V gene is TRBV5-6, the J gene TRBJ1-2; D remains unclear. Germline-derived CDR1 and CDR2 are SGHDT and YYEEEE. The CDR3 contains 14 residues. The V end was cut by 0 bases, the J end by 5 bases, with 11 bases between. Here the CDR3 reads CASSLVGRGYGYTF. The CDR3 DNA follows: TGTGCCAGCAGCTTGGTGGGTCGGGGATATGGCTACACCTTC. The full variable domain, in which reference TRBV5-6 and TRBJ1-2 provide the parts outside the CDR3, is DAGVTQSPTHLIKTRGQQVTLRCSPKSGHDTVSWYQQALGQGPQFIFQYYEEEERQRGNFPDRFSGHQFPNYSSELNVNALLLGDSALYLCASSLVGRGYGYTFGSGTRLTVV.